A single sample is the source of the 3 T cell receptor beta chains below, sequenced in a study of PD-L1 blockade in urothelial cancer. Assay: immunoSEQ multiplex PCR; the TCRdb copy retains only in-frame clones and omits some. Of about 40,000 clones detected, about 83% appear once; the ten largest clones hold roughly a sixth. Sample: PBMCs, taken around atezolizumab (anti-PD-L1) treatment. These TCRs come from a man aged 55 to 70 with urothelial cancer.

The chain is built from TRBV6-1 and TRBJ1-4; D is uncertain. The CDR3 is 15 residues long. Trimming took 6 bases from V and 4 from J, leaving 15 bases between them. The germline V gene has CDR1 MNHNS and CDR2 SASEGT. The CDR3 nucleotides read TGTGCCAGCAGCCCGAACAGTGCCCTTAATGAAAAACTGTTTTTT. Translation: CASSPNSALNEKLFF.

The V and J genes are TRBV27 and TRBJ2-5; 13 bases fit TRBD2. Germline V lookup: CDR1 MNHEY, CDR2 SMNVEV (reference sequence). V was pared by 7 bases and J by 6 bases, with 11 bases of the junction left unmatched. The CDR3 is 16 residues long. CDR3 DNA sequence: TGTGCCAGCAAACTATCGGGACTAGCGGGACGACAGACCCAGTACTTC. As protein: CASKLSGLAGRQTQYF.

This clone appeared a single time. V and J are TRBV5-8 and TRBJ2-5, with D possibly TRBD1 on 6 matching bases. CDR3 length: 14 residues. V was trimmed by 4 bases and J by 7 bases, leaving 17 bases between them. Germline-derived CDR1 and CDR2 are SGHTS and YDEGEE. CDR3 protein: CASSIQGPGVTQYF. CDR3 nucleotides: TGTGCCAGCAGCATACAGGGTCCTGGGGTGACCCAGTACTTC.